This T cell receptor (beta chain) was sequenced in a study of PD-L1 blockade in urothelial cancer. Study-level findings and limits: Prediction of better survival came from below-median pretreatment blood TCR clonality.

CDR1 is MDHEN, CDR2 SYDVKM, per germline. This CDR3 is 16 amino acids long. Trimming took 5 bases from V and 1 from J; bases not matched to a gene: 9. Stated time point: pretreatment peripheral blood. Repertoires were generated with immunoSEQ multiplex PCR, while TCRdb's copy carries only in-frame clones and drops some. Among roughly 87,000 clones, 89% were seen once, and the ten largest hold 0.85% to 1%. Worth noting for this clone: The antigen is unknown.

Specimen: PBMCs, collected around atezolizumab (anti-PD-L1) treatment. This chain links TRBV28 with TRBJ2-3, with TRBD1 matching 7 bases. The sequence was collected from an elderly woman with urothelial cancer. The CDR3 protein is CASSLNTGVGTDTQYF. The CDR3 bases are TGTGCCAGCAGTCTAAATACAGGGGTTGGCACAGATACGCAGTATTTT.